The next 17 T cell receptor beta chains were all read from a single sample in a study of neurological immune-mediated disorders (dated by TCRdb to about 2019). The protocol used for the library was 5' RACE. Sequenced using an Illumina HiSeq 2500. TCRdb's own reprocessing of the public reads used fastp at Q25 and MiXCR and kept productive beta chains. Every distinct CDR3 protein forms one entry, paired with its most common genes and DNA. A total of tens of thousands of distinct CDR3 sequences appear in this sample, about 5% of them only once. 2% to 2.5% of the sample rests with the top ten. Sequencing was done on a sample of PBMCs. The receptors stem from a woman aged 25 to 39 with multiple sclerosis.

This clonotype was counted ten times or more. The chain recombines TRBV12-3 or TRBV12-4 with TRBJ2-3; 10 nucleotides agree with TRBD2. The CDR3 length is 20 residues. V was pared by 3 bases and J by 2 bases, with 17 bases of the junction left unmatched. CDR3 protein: CASSLGRGSLAGANTDTQYF. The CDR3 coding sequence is TGTGCCAGCAGTTTGGGTCGCGGTAGCCTAGCGGGGGCGAACACAGATACGCAGTATTTT.

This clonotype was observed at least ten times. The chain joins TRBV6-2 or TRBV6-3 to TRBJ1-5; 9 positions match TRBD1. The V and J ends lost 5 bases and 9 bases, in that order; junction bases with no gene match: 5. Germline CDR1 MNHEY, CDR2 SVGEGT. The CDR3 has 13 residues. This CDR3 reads CASSRDRVRPQHF. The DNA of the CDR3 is TGTGCCAGCAGTAGGGACAGGGTTCGGCCCCAGCATTTT.

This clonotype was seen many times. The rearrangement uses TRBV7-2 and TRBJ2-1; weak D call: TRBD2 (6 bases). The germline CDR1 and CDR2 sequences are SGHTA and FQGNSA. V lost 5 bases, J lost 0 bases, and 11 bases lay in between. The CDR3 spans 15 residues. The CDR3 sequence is CASSAAGSSYNEQFF. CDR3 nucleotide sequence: TGTGCCAGCAGCGCTGCGGGGAGCTCCTACAATGAGCAGTTCTTC.

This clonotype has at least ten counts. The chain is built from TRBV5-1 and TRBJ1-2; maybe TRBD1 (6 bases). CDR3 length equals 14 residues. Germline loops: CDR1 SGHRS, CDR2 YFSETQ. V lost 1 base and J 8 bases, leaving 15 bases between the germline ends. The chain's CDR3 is CASSLRTDGVGYTF. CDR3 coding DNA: TGCGCCAGCAGCTTGAGGACAGACGGGGTCGGCTACACCTTC.

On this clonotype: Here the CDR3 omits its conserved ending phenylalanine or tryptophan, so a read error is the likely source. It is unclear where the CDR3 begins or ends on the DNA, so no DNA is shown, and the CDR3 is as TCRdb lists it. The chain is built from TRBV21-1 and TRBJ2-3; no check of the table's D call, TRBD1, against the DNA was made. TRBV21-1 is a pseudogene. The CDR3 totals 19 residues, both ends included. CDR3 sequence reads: CASSKIRGVRDKRTDTQYN.

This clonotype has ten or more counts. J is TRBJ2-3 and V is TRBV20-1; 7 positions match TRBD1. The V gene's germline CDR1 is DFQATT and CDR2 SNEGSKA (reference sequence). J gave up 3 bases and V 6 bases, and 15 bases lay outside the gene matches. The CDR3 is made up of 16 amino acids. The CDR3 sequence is CSATTHDRANTDTQYF. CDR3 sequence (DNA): TGCAGTGCCACAACGCACGACAGGGCGAATACAGATACGCAGTATTTT.

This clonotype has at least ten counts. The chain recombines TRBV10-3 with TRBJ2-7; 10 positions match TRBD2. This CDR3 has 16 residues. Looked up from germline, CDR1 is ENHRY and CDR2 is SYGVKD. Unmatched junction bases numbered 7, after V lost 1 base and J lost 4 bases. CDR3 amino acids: CAISELASGSMYEQYF. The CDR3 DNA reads TGTGCCATCAGTGAGTTGGCTAGCGGGAGTATGTACGAGCAGTACTTC.

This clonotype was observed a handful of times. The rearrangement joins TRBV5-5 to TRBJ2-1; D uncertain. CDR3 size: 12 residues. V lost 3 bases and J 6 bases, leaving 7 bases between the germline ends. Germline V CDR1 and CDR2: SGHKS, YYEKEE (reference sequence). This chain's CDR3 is CASSYISNEQFF. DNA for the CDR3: TGTGCCAGCAGCTATATATCCAATGAGCAGTTCTTC.

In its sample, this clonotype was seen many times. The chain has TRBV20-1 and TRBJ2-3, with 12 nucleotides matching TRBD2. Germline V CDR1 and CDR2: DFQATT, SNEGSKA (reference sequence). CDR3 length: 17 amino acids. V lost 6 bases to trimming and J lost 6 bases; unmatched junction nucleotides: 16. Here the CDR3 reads CSATPRLAGAPRDTQYF. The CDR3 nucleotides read TGCAGTGCCACCCCGAGACTAGCGGGGGCCCCGAGGGATACGCAGTATTTT.

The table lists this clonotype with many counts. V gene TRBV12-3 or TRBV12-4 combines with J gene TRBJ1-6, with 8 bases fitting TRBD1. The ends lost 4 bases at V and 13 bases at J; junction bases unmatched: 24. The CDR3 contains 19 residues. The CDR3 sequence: CASSWRSRGLGVSIQPLHF. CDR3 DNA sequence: TGTGCCAGCAGTTGGAGATCCAGGGGGCTCGGGGTCTCAATTCAGCCCCTCCACTTT.

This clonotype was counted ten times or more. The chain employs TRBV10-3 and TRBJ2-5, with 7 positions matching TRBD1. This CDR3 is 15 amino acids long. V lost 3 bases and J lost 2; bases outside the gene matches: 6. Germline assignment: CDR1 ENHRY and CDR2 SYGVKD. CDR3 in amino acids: CAISEGGQMQETQYF. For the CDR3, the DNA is TGTGCCATCAGTGAAGGGGGACAGATGCAAGAGACCCAGTACTTC.

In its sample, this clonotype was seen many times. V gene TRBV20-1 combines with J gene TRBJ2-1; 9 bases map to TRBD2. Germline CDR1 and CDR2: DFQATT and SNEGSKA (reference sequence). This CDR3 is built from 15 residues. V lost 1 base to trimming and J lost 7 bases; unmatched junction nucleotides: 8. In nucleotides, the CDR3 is TGCAGTGCTAGAGTATATAGCGGGAGTCAAAATGAGCAGTTCTTC. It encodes CSARVYSGSQNEQFF.

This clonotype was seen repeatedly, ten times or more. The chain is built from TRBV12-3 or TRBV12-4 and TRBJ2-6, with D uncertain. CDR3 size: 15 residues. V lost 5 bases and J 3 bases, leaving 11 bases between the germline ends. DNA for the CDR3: TGTGCCAGCAGTCCCCCGTGGTATGGGGCCAACGTCCTGACTTTC. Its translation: CASSPPWYGANVLTF.

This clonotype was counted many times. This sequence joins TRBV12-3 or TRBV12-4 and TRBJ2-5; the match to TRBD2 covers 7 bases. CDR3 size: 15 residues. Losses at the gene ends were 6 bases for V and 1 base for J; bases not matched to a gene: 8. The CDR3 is CASSYGWGGQETQYF. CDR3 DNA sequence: TGTGCCAGCAGCTATGGGTGGGGGGGCCAAGAGACCCAGTACTTC.

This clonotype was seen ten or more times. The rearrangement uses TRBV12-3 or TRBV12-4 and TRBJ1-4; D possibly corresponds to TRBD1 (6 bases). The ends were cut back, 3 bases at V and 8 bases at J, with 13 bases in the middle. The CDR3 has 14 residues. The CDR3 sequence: CASSFGRGGEKLFF. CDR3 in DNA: TGTGCCAGCAGTTTTGGCAGGGGAGGGGAAAAACTGTTTTTT.

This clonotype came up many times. The CDR3 region has the DNA TGCGCCAGCAGCTTGGTAGCAGGAAGTATAGATGGCTACACCTTC. Its translation: CASSLVAGSIDGYTF. The V call is TRBV5-1, the J call TRBJ1-2; D is unclear. V lost 0 bases, J lost 6 bases, and 15 bases lay in between. Germline CDR1 SGHRS, CDR2 YFSETQ. CDR3 length equals 15 residues.

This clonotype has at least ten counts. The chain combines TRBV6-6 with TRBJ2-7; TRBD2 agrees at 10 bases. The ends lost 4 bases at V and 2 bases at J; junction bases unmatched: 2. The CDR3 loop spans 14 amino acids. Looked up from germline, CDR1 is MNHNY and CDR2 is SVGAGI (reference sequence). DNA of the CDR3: TGTGCCAGCAGTTTTACTAGCGGGACCTACGAGCAGTACTTC. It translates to CASSFTSGTYEQYF.